This T cell receptor (beta chain) was documented in a study of early T cells in non-severe SARS-CoV-2 infection. Study-wide background: The sequenced material was bulk RNA from unsorted whole blood, and its chains were unpaired.

The library protocol tagged individual cDNA molecules with unique molecular identifiers. One entry per CDR3 protein, called by TCRdb with MiXCR from the 5' RACE reads. The data contain roughly 60,000 distinct CDR3 sequences, around 7% of them singletons. Of note for this clonotype: Its antigen remains unknown.

Germline V CDR1 and CDR2: SNHLY, FYNNEI. The CDR3 runs to 11 residues. V was shortened by 3 bases and J by 9 bases, with 9 bases between the two germline ends. Study-wide results and caveats: VDJdb matching skewed toward anti-spike CD8 responses, missing private and CD4 specificities.

The genes are TRBV2 and TRBJ2-7; D uncertain. The source is an adult who was a healthcare worker with PCR-confirmed SARS-CoV-2 infection or an uninfected control (not recorded which). The source material was whole blood, sampled at baseline. CDR3 in amino acids: CASSEAGWQYF. The CDR3 DNA reads as TGTGCCAGCAGTGAGGCAGGTTGGCAGTACTTC.